These 16 T cell receptor beta chains were sequenced from one sample in a study of blood T cell repertoires in COVID-19. The data were produced by immunoSEQ multiplex PCR, yet TCRdb's version contains in-frame clones alone and is incomplete. The sample includes fewer than 120,000 clones, over 65% of them seen just once. Sequencing was performed on peripheral blood. The receptors stem from a woman aged 80 or over with acute or convalescent COVID-19.

This clone has more than one count but fewer than ten. The chain recombines TRBV5-5 with TRBJ1-1; 9 bases are a match to TRBD1. The germline V gene has CDR1 SGHKS and CDR2 YYEKEE (reference sequence). V shed 0 bases and J 3 bases; nucleotides not matched to a gene: 6. The CDR3 covers 16 residues. CDR3 sequence: CASSLGATGGYTEAFF. CDR3 sequence (DNA): TGTGCCAGCAGCTTGGGGGCCACAGGGGGCTACACTGAAGCTTTCTTT. Full variable domain (rest looked up from reference TRBV5-5 and TRBJ1-1): DAGVTQSPTHLIKTRGQQVTLRCSPISGHKSVSWYQQVLGQGPQFIFQYYEKEERGRGNFPDRFSARQFPNYSSELNVNALLLGDSALYLCASSLGATGGYTEAFFGQGTRLTVV.

This sequence joins TRBV7-9 and TRBJ2-1; possibly TRBD1 for D (5 bases). V was cut by 8 bases and J by 11 bases, with 19 bases left in between. The germline CDR1 and CDR2 sequences are SEHNR and FQNEAQ (reference sequence). The CDR3 is 13 residues long. The CDR3 nucleotides read TGTGCCAGCGGTCCCCCCCAGGGCGGACAGCAGTTCTTC. This encodes CASGPPQGGQQFF.

The rearrangement links TRBV5-1 to TRBJ2-2, with 9 bases fitting TRBD2. The junction had 5 bases not matched to a gene; V was cut back by 4 bases and J by 4 bases. The CDR3 spans 15 residues. Germline-derived CDR1 and CDR2 are SGHRS and YFSETQ. The CDR3 DNA follows: TGCGCCAGCAGCCCTGGACTAGCGTTCACCGGGGAGCTGTTTTTT. Encoded protein: CASSPGLAFTGELFF.

The chain links TRBV2 to TRBJ1-1, with 10 bases identical to TRBD1. Trimming at V came to 10 bases and at J to 5 bases, leaving 16 bases not matched to a gene. The CDR3 has 16 amino acids. Germline values: CDR1 SNHLY, CDR2 FYNNEI. The CDR3 DNA sequence: TGTGCCACCACCCCCGACCGACAGGGGGCGTGGACTGAAGCTTTCTTT. It translates to CATTPDRQGAWTEAFF.

The chain couples TRBV11-2 to TRBJ2-1; 7 positions agree with TRBD1. Germline V lookup: CDR1 SGHAT, CDR2 FQNNGV. The CDR3 has 13 amino acids. J was trimmed by 7 bases and V by 8 bases; bases with no gene match: 8. CDR3 in amino acids: CASRQTGINEQFF. In DNA, the CDR3 is TGTGCCAGCCGGCAGACAGGGATTAATGAGCAGTTCTTC.

This clone was counted between two and nine times. The chain is built from TRBV18 and TRBJ1-3; maybe TRBD1 (6 bases). Between the trimmed V and J ends, which lost 0 bases and 3 bases, there was a span of 15 bases. This CDR3 region has 17 residues. In germline, CDR1 is KGHSH, CDR2 LQKENI. CDR3 bases: TGTGCCAGCTCACCACCGACGGGCAGGGGACATGGAAACACCATATATTTT. This sequence encodes CASSPPTGRGHGNTIYF. Full variable domain (missing parts from reference TRBV18 and TRBJ1-3): NAGVMQNPRHLVRRRGQEARLRCSPMKGHSHVYWYRQLPEEGLKFMVYLQKENIIDESGMPKERFSAEFPKEGPSILRIQQVVRGDSAAYFCASSPPTGRGHGNTIYFGEGSWLTVV.

The V gene is TRBV15, the J gene TRBJ2-5, with D maybe TRBD2 (6 bases). The CDR3 is 14 amino acids. Germline assignment: CDR1 LNHNV and CDR2 YYDKDF (reference sequence). V dropped 5 bases and J dropped 5 bases, with 15 bases sitting between them. The CDR3 DNA follows: TGTGCCACCAGCGGACTAACTATGGGGGAGACCCAGTACTTC. It translates to CATSGLTMGETQYF.

The V and J genes are TRBV7-3 and TRBJ1-1; perhaps TRBD1 as D (6 bases). The ends were cut back, 5 bases at V and 0 bases at J, with 7 bases in the middle. CDR1 and CDR2 from the germline V gene are SGHTA and FQGTGA. This CDR3 region has 13 residues. The CDR3 nucleotides read TGTGCCAGCAGCCGGGACATGAACACTGAAGCTTTCTTT. Its translation: CASSRDMNTEAFF.

This chain joins TRBV4-3 and TRBJ1-5; TRBD1 matches at 7 bases. The CDR3 runs to 19 residues. Trimming removed 4 bases from V and 3 bases from J; junction bases left unmatched: 18. Germline V CDR1 and CDR2: LGHNA, YSLEER. The CDR3 nucleotides are TGCGCCAGCAGCCGAGACCCCCTGGGACAGAAGTTTTCCAATCAGCCCCAGCATTTT. Translation gives CASSRDPLGQKFSNQPQHF.

The J gene is TRBJ2-1, the V gene TRBV18; TRBD1 aligns across 8 bases. Losses at the gene ends were 1 base for V and 8 bases for J; bases not matched to a gene: 1. The CDR3 loop spans 13 amino acids. Germline lookup yields CDR1 KGHSH and CDR2 LQKENI. In DNA form, the CDR3 reads TGTGCCAGCTCACCACTACAGGGGGATGAGCAGTTCTTC. This encodes CASSPLQGDEQFF.

The chain combines TRBV7-9 with TRBJ2-5; 9 bases agree with TRBD2. Germline V gene sequence: CDR1 SEHNR, CDR2 FQNEAQ (reference sequence). The ends lost 4 bases at V and 5 bases at J; junction bases unmatched: 11. CDR3 length equals 16 residues. Here the CDR3 DNA reads TGTGCCAGCAGCTATCCCCGCGGGGGGGCCTGGGAGACCCAGTACTTC. Protein: CASSYPRGGAWETQYF.

V usage is TRBV9 and J usage is TRBJ1-4; TRBD1 matches at 8 bases. V lost 0 bases, J lost 7 bases, and 5 bases stayed unmatched. Germline loops: CDR1 SGDLS, CDR2 YYNGEE. CDR3 length: 15 residues. The CDR3 is CASSVGGQGSEKLFF. CDR3 sequence (DNA): TGTGCCAGCAGCGTAGGTGGACAGGGAAGTGAAAAACTGTTTTTT. Based on the CDR3 plus reference TRBV9 and TRBJ1-4, the full variable domain is DSGVTQTPKHLITATGQRVTLRCSPRSGDLSVYWYQQSLDQGLQFLIQYYNGEERAKGNILERFSAQQFPDLHSELNLSSLELGDSALYFCASSVGGQGSEKLFFGSGTQLSVL.

The J gene is TRBJ1-2, the V gene TRBV5-4, with TRBD1 matching over 7 bases. The germline CDR1 and CDR2 sequences are SGHNT and YYREEE (reference sequence). Trimming at V came to 4 bases and at J to 8 bases, leaving 8 bases not matched to a gene. The CDR3 consists of 13 residues. CDR3 DNA: TGTGCCAGCAGCACTGACAGGGTGGGAGGCTACACCTTC. Translating gives CASSTDRVGGYTF.

A single count supports this clone. This chain uses TRBV5-4 with TRBJ2-7; TRBD1 agrees at 8 bases. V lost 4 bases, J lost 3 bases, and 3 bases stayed unmatched. Per the germline V gene, CDR1 is SGHNT and CDR2 is YYREEE (reference sequence). The CDR3 consists of 13 residues. The CDR3 spells CASSTGTGYEQYF. The CDR3 nucleotides read TGTGCCAGCAGCACTGGGACAGGCTACGAGCAGTACTTC. Supplemented by reference TRBV5-4 and TRBJ2-7, the full variable domain reads ETGVTQSPTHLIKTRGQQVTLRCSSQSGHNTVSWYQQALGQGPQFIFQYYREEENGRGNFPPRFSGLQFPNYSSELNVNALELDDSALYLCASSTGTGYEQYFGPGTRLTVT.

This clone was observed a handful of times. The chain links TRBV7-9 to TRBJ2-7; possible D gene TRBD2, 6 bases. Trimming left V 5 bases short and J 5 bases short, with 16 bases between. CDR1 and CDR2 (germline): SEHNR, FQNEAQ (reference sequence). CDR3 size: 14 residues. The CDR3 region has the DNA TGTGCCAGCAGCCCCCGGGGAGGCCAAGACGAGCAGTACTTC. It is translated as CASSPRGGQDEQYF.

The chain employs TRBV12-5 and TRBJ2-6; perhaps TRBD2 as D (6 bases). Looked up from germline, CDR1 is LGHNT and CDR2 is FRNRAP. This CDR3 spans 18 amino acids. With 6 bases removed from V and 0 bases from J, the gap between germline ends came to 18 bases. The CDR3 DNA follows: TGTGCTAGTGGACGCCATACGGGGGTCCGCTCTGGGGCCAACGTCCTGACTTTC. This gives the protein CASGRHTGVRSGANVLTF.